This passage covers 9 T cell receptor beta chains from one sample sequenced in a study of CD8+ T cells in alopecia areata. As the sequencing template, cDNA was produced by extracting RNA and reverse transcribing it. The protocol was immunoSEQ multiplex PCR, while the TCRdb copy is restricted to in-frame clones and leaves out a portion. The repertoire consists of 200,000 to 300,000 clones, none detected only once. The study sorted pooled cutaneous lymph node cells by CD4, CD8alpha, NKG2D, NKG2ACE and other markers. The source material was CD4+ T cells sorted from a lymph node. Receptor source: a C3H/HeJ mouse with alopecia areata. Strain haplotype at MHC: H2-k.

There are a few counts of this clone. Gene names and germline match the mouse. Coverage ceases 4 residues before the CDR3 finishes, and the germline J gene fills in the end. V usage is TRBV5 and J usage is TRBJ2-3; D gene ambiguous. CDR3 length: 13 residues. CDR1 is LGHNA, CDR2 YNLKQL, per germline (reference sequence). Trimming removed 4 bases from V and 1 base from J, with 6 bases in between. The covered CDR3 bases are TGTGCCAGCAGCCCTCGTGGTGCAGAA. Translation: CASSPRGAE. The CDR3, in full, reads CASSPRGAETLYF.

Regarding this clone: The gene names here belong to mouse. Coverage ceases 3 residues before the CDR3 finishes, and the germline J gene fills in the end. The J gene is TRBJ1-6, the V gene TRBV5; no definite D call. TRBJ1-6 is placed among ORFs of uncertain function. CDR1 and CDR2 (germline): LGHNA, YNLKQL (reference sequence). The CDR3 sequence is 13 residues long. V gave up 0 bases and J gave up 8 bases, with 5 bases separating them. The sequenced CDR3 bases are TGTGCCAGCAGCCAAGATAAGGATTCGCCC. Its protein is CASSQDKDSP. The whole CDR3 region reads CASSQDKDSPLYF.

This clone has a handful of counts. Mouse germline and gene names are used. The sequenced fragment ends 4 residues before the CDR3 boundary, so the rest is inferred from the germline J gene. The chain couples TRBV19 to TRBJ2-3, with 8 bases aligning to TRBD2. The germline CDR1 and CDR2 sequences are FNHDT and SITEND (reference sequence). CDR3 length equals 16 residues. The V and J ends lost 2 bases and 0 bases, in that order; junction bases with no gene match: 5. The CDR3 bases that were read are TGTGCCAGCAGTATCCCTGGGGGGACTAGTGCAGAA. Its translation: CASSIPGGTSAE. In full, the CDR3 is CASSIPGGTSAETLYF.

With respect to this clone: Germline and genes here are mouse. CDR3 DNA (partial): TGTGCCAGCGGTGATGACCCAGGGGAT. It translates to CASGDDPGD. The CDR3 reads in full as CASGDDPGDEQYF. The V gene is TRBV13-2, the J gene TRBJ2-7, with D possibly TRBD1 on 6 matching bases. The read ends 4 residues shy of where the CDR3 ends; the end is completed using the germline J gene. CDR1 is NNHNN, CDR2 SYGAGS, per germline (reference sequence). This CDR3 is built from 13 residues.

A word on this clone: Germline and genes: mouse. Read coverage stops 4 residues before the CDR3 terminus; the germline J gene supplies the remainder. Additional DNA sequences in this sample encode the identical CDR3. The rearrangement links TRBV12-1 to TRBJ2-2; 10 bases are a match to TRBD2. The CDR3 length is 16 residues. The germline V gene encodes CDR1 SGHSN and CDR2 HYEKVE. V trimming: 0 bases; J trimming: 1 base; junction bases outside the gene matches: 1. CDR3 in amino acids: CASSLGTGENTGQLYF. The CDR3 DNA, read in part, is TGTGCCAGCTCTCTCGGGACTGGGGAAAACACCGGG.

Only a few counts were recorded for this clone. All gene names here are mouse names. The read gets to within 4 residues of the CDR3 end, and the germline J gene fills in the rest. Distinct nucleotide sequences in the sample also encode this CDR3. The rearrangement joins TRBV31 to TRBJ2-2; TRBD1 matches at 7 bases. Germline V gene data show CDR1 as GKSSPN and CDR2 as SITVG. The CDR3 extends over 14 amino acids. V lost 0 bases, J lost 4 bases, and 2 bases stayed unmatched. The sequenced CDR3 bases are TGTGCCTGGAGTCTACCAGGGGGCACCGGG. It is translated as CAWSLPGGTG. The entire CDR3 sequence reads CAWSLPGGTGQLYF.

As regards this clone: Germline and genes here are mouse. The read is 4 residues too short to cover the CDR3 end, so that end is filled in from the germline J gene. The chain links TRBV13-3 to TRBJ1-2; TRBD1 agrees at 8 bases. V lost 3 bases to trimming and J lost 4 bases; unmatched junction nucleotides: 8. The CDR3 contains 15 residues. CDR1 and CDR2 (germline): NNHDY, SYVADS. Partial CDR3 DNA: TGTGCCAGCAGTGGAGCGGGACAGGAGGGCTCC. This gives the protein CASSGAGQEGS. The entire CDR3 sequence reads CASSGAGQEGSDYTF.

As concerns this clone: These gene names are mouse names. The read ends 4 residues shy of where the CDR3 ends; the end is completed using the germline J gene. This chain connects TRBV31 to TRBJ2-3; 10 positions match TRBD2. The germline gives CDR1 GKSSPN, CDR2 SITVG. With V trimmed by 3 bases and J by 0 bases, 3 bases remained unmatched. The CDR3 runs 15 residues. The sequenced part of the CDR3 DNA is TGTGCCTGGAGCTCACTGGGGGGGAGTGCAGAA. Its translation: CAWSSLGGSAE. The full-length CDR3 reads as CAWSSLGGSAETLYF. Together with reference TRBV31 and TRBJ2-3, the CDR3 gives the full variable domain: AQTIHQWPVAEIKAVGSPLSLGCTIKGKSSPNLYWYWQATGGTLQQLFYSITVGQVESVVQLNLSASRPKDDQFILSTEKLLLSHSGFYLCAWSSLGGSAETLYFGSGTRLTVL.

This clone has at least ten counts. Gene names and germline match the mouse. The CDR3 reads CASSTLRQNTSNSDYTF. CDR3 DNA (partial): TGTGCTAGCAGTACCCTACGACAGAACACATCAAACTCC. This chain uses TRBV17 with TRBJ1-2; tentative D call: TRBD1 (5 bases). With the read ending 4 residues before the CDR3 end, the germline J gene is used to fill in that end. Germline assignment: CDR1 MNHDT and CDR2 YYDKIL. V lost 4 bases to trimming and J lost 0 bases, with 18 bases between them. The CDR3 has 17 amino acids.